The sequence of this T cell receptor beta chain was determined in a study of tumor-infiltrating lymphocytes in primary liver carcinoma (dated by TCRdb to about 2017). Regarding the complete study: Four or five patients with histopathologically diagnosed primary liver carcinoma underwent surgical resection in China between November 2015 and early 2016. Of the five patients (three men and two women, aged 30 to 69 years), four had hepatocellular carcinoma and one had combined HCC and intrahepatic cholangiocarcinoma. The tumors of the five patients were staged as T1-T3 N0M0, with maximum diameters ranging from about 4 to 10 cm. Each sample produced about 3.65 to 7.5 million productive TCRbeta reads, and read depth showed no significant difference between tissue types. The study combined TCRbeta repertoire sequencing, expression microarrays and whole-exome sequencing across five regions of each liver tumor, with adjacent normal tissue and blood. TCRbeta repertoire sequencing covered about 35 specimens from 5 patients: 25 or so tumor regions, 5 adjacent noncancerous liver tissues and 5 peripheral blood samples. Technical replicate repertoires showed high reproducibility, with mean shared-clone rates approximately 0.87 and correlation coefficients above 0.98.

Comments on this clonotype: Its antigen is not yet known. Being one base from a much bigger clone, this may be a read error.

Study-wide findings and limitations: Repertoire overlap was higher between tumor regions (mean about 36%) than tumor-adjacent (approximately 17%) or tumor-blood (approximately 14%) pairs, consistent with antigen-driven expansion. Because the samples were bulk and unsorted, CD4+ and CD8+ T cell repertoires could not be compared. Only 4 or 5 patients were included in the study, and the authors note that the findings should be validated in a larger study. The top 250 clones accounted for a significantly greater share of the repertoire in tumors than in blood (p = 0.039). Because only the TCR beta chain was sequenced and unpaired alpha chains were not captured, true repertoire diversity is likely underestimated.

Using a constant-region primer and ProtoScript II reverse transcriptase, TCRbeta-specific cDNA was reverse-transcribed from around 520 ng total RNA. The TCRbeta libraries were prepared through three rounds of nested multiplex PCR following a slightly modified ARM-PCR procedure. The first two PCR rounds used multiplex TRBV1-TRBV30 forward primers with a Cbeta reverse primer, each for about 10 cycles. A final 25-cycle PCR with Deep VentR polymerase added sample barcodes and Illumina adapters. Amplicons of 200-500 bp were gel-purified with a QIAquick gel extraction kit before sequencing. TCRbeta amplicons were sequenced on an Illumina HiSeq 2500 with 250-bp paired-end reads. The authors' pipeline ran thus. To recover full CDR3 sequences, reads were quality-trimmed using Trimmomatic v0.33 and paired reads were then merged using FLASH v1.2.11. V, D and J germline segments were assigned to the rearranged TCRbeta sequences by MiGEC v1.2.1b. Clonotype statistics and Shannon-Wiener diversity indices were calculated with VDJtools v1.0.0. To reduce sampling bias, subsequent analyses other than the diversity analysis used only the 250 most abundant clonotypes in each sample. The public reads were run again by TCRdb, first through fastp at Q25 and then through MiXCR, and only productive beta chains were kept. For every CDR3 protein sequence, its rows merge into one entry that carries the most common genes and DNA. TCRdb's processing, not the study's, gives the V and J calls here. The sample table records hundreds of thousands of distinct CDR3 sequences; approximately 65% of these occur just once. The top ten constitute roughly 8.9% of the sample.

The CDR3, from cysteine to phenylalanine, totals 15 residues. Of all the DNA, just the CDR3 is kept, 45 bases in frame from base 1. V is reduced by 5 bases and J by 0 bases, leaving a spacing of 13 bases between them. CDR1 and CDR2 are drawn from the germline V gene: MNHEY, SVGEGT. Blood RNA was extracted from unsorted whole blood using TRIzol reagent, and germline DNA was obtained with the DNeasy Blood & Tissue kit. Patients had chronic HBV infection and were treatment-naive at sampling. Before surgery, 4 to 5 milliliters of peripheral blood were collected into K2EDTA tubes. Sequenced sample: peripheral blood. The source of this sequence is a middle-aged man with primary liver carcinoma and hepatitis B virus infection. The rearrangement joined TRBV6-2 or TRBV6-3 to TRBJ1-1; no D gene is confidently identified. The nucleotide sequence is TGTGCCAGCAGTAGGGTCGACTCACTGAACACTGAAGCTTTCTTT. The translation is CASSRVDSLNTEAFF.